The rows below give T cell receptor beta chains drawn from one sample of a study of OX40 agonist ivuxolimab in advanced cancers. Clones were read by immunoSEQ multiplex PCR, and TCRdb kept only the in-frame ones, dropping some. Of about 59,000 clones listed, 87% are singletons. The source material was CD4+ or CD8+ T cells sorted from blood, sampled in a trial of the OX40 agonist ivuxolimab. The receptors were sampled from an adult with an advanced solid tumor such as melanoma, head and neck, liver or kidney cancer. The CDR3 runs from the conserved cysteine through the conserved F or W. Fields, in order: D gene, J gene, clone size, V gene, CDR3 DNA, CDR3 protein. A D gene is named only where the DNA matches it firmly. Where a row states a size, it is once, few, many or the class of an expanded clone; other rows omit it.

d_call: -; j_call: TRBJ2-3; clone_size: once; v_call: TRBV30; cdr3_nt: TGTGCCTGGAGTGGGGCGAATACGCAGTATTTT; cdr3_aa: CAWSGANTQYF
d_call: -; j_call: TRBJ2-1; clone_size: few; v_call: TRBV2; cdr3_nt: TGTGCCAGCAGGGGGCACCTAACCTCATACAATGAGCAGTTCTTC; cdr3_aa: CASRGHLTSYNEQFF
d_call: -; j_call: TRBJ2-7; clone_size: -; v_call: TRBV2; cdr3_nt: TGTGCCAGCAAAGCAGACACCTCCTACGAGCAGTACTTC; cdr3_aa: CASKADTSYEQYF
d_call: TRBD2; j_call: TRBJ2-7; clone_size: -; v_call: TRBV2; cdr3_nt: TGTGCCAGCAGTGCAGGACTAGCGGGTATCTACGAGCAGTACTTC; cdr3_aa: CASSAGLAGIYEQYF
d_call: TRBD1; j_call: TRBJ2-7; clone_size: once; v_call: TRBV28; cdr3_nt: TGTGCCAGCAGTCCTTGGACAGGATACGAGCAGTACTTC; cdr3_aa: CASSPWTGYEQYF
d_call: -; j_call: TRBJ1-2; clone_size: -; v_call: TRBV28; cdr3_nt: TGTGCCAGCTACAGCCCTAACTATGGCTACACCTTC; cdr3_aa: CASYSPNYGYTF
d_call: -; j_call: TRBJ1-2; clone_size: once; v_call: TRBV28; cdr3_nt: TGTGCCAGCAGCCCAGTCCCAACCCCCTATGGCTACACCTTC; cdr3_aa: CASSPVPTPYGYTF
d_call: -; j_call: TRBJ2-5; clone_size: -; v_call: TRBV7-6; cdr3_nt: TGTGCCAGCAGCTTCGACAGGATGCAAGAGACCCAGTACTTC; cdr3_aa: CASSFDRMQETQYF
d_call: -; j_call: TRBJ2-5; clone_size: -; v_call: TRBV5-1; cdr3_nt: TGCGCCAGCAGCTTGGCGGGACCCCGGCGGGGTGAGACCCAGTACTTC; cdr3_aa: CASSLAGPRRGETQYF
d_call: -; j_call: TRBJ2-3; clone_size: -; v_call: TRBV5-4; cdr3_nt: TGTGCCAGCACCAGACCCGGGGGGCAAGATACGCAGTATTTT; cdr3_aa: CASTRPGGQDTQYF
d_call: -; j_call: TRBJ2-3; clone_size: -; v_call: TRBV5-1; cdr3_nt: TGCGCCAGCAGCCTACAGGACATTTCAGATACGCAGTATTTT; cdr3_aa: CASSLQDISDTQYF
d_call: -; j_call: TRBJ2-2; clone_size: -; v_call: TRBV21-1; cdr3_nt: TGTGCCAGCAGCAAATCGGCAGGGGGCCCCAACGCGAACACCGGGGAGCTGTTTTTT; cdr3_aa: CASSKSAGGPNANTGELFF
d_call: TRBD2; j_call: TRBJ2-1; clone_size: -; v_call: TRBV25-1; cdr3_nt: TGTGCCAGCAGTGAACCAAGCGGGGGGCCCCTCAATGAGCAGTTCTTC; cdr3_aa: CASSEPSGGPLNEQFF
d_call: -; j_call: TRBJ2-3; clone_size: -; v_call: TRBV27; cdr3_nt: TGTGCCAGCAGTACTAGGGGTGGCACGCAGTATTTT; cdr3_aa: CASSTRGGTQYF
d_call: TRBD2; j_call: TRBJ2-7; clone_size: -; v_call: TRBV6-1; cdr3_nt: TGTGCCAGCAGTGGAGCGGGAGGGCCTTTCGAGCAGTACTTC; cdr3_aa: CASSGAGGPFEQYF
d_call: -; j_call: TRBJ2-7; clone_size: -; v_call: TRBV27; cdr3_nt: TGTGCCAGCTTACGGAGGGGCGGCAACGAGCAGTACTTC; cdr3_aa: CASLRRGGNEQYF
d_call: -; j_call: TRBJ2-1; clone_size: -; v_call: TRBV5-6; cdr3_nt: TGTGCCAGCAGCAGCATTACACGCCAATTAGTTGAGCAGTTCTTC; cdr3_aa: CASSSITRQLVEQFF
d_call: -; j_call: TRBJ2-3; clone_size: -; v_call: TRBV7-2; cdr3_nt: TGTGCCAGCAGCTTAGGCGGGCGCAGTACAGATACGCAGTATTTT; cdr3_aa: CASSLGGRSTDTQYF
d_call: TRBD2; j_call: TRBJ2-1; clone_size: -; v_call: TRBV29-1; cdr3_nt: TGCAGCGTTGCAGGTTACCAGGGACTAGCGCAGAATGAGCAGTTCTTC; cdr3_aa: CSVAGYQGLAQNEQFF
d_call: -; j_call: TRBJ2-7; clone_size: -; v_call: TRBV19; cdr3_nt: TGTGCCAGTAGTGGCGACATGGGGGGGCCCTACGAGCAGTACTTC; cdr3_aa: CASSGDMGGPYEQYF
d_call: -; j_call: TRBJ2-1; clone_size: -; v_call: TRBV5-1; cdr3_nt: TGCGCCAGCAGTTTGACTGCCCTTTACAATGAGCAGTTCTTC; cdr3_aa: CASSLTALYNEQFF
d_call: -; j_call: TRBJ1-6; clone_size: few; v_call: TRBV7-9; cdr3_nt: TGTGCCAGCAGGAGAGGTTGGCCCGAGGGAAGCTCACCCCTCCACTTT; cdr3_aa: CASRRGWPEGSSPLHF
d_call: -; j_call: TRBJ2-1; clone_size: -; v_call: TRBV7-2; cdr3_nt: TGTGCCAGCAGGATTAGCACTTCCAATGAGCAGTTCTTC; cdr3_aa: CASRISTSNEQFF
d_call: -; j_call: TRBJ1-2; clone_size: -; v_call: TRBV4-3; cdr3_nt: TGCGCCAGCAGCCAAGACCCCGTAACCCCCTATGGCTACACCTTC; cdr3_aa: CASSQDPVTPYGYTF
d_call: TRBD2; j_call: TRBJ2-1; clone_size: -; v_call: TRBV7-3; cdr3_nt: TGTGCCAGCAGCTCCCTAGCGGCGTTCTCCTACAATGAGCAGTTCTTC; cdr3_aa: CASSSLAAFSYNEQFF
d_call: -; j_call: TRBJ1-6; clone_size: few; v_call: TRBV6-6; cdr3_nt: TGTGCCAGCAGTTACTCGGGGCGCATCTCACCCCTCCACTTT; cdr3_aa: CASSYSGRISPLHF
d_call: -; j_call: TRBJ2-3; clone_size: -; v_call: TRBV7-8; cdr3_nt: TGTGCCAGCAGCTTAGTGCTAGTGGCAGATACGCAGTATTTT; cdr3_aa: CASSLVLVADTQYF
d_call: -; j_call: TRBJ2-7; clone_size: -; v_call: TRBV28; cdr3_nt: TGTGCCAGCAGAGCCTCGGGGTTTTTGTACGAGCAGTACTTC; cdr3_aa: CASRASGFLYEQYF
d_call: TRBD1; j_call: TRBJ1-2; clone_size: -; v_call: TRBV7-2; cdr3_nt: TGTGCCAGCAGCTTAGCGGGACAGGCCAACTATGGCTACACCTTC; cdr3_aa: CASSLAGQANYGYTF
d_call: TRBD2; j_call: TRBJ2-3; clone_size: -; v_call: TRBV27; cdr3_nt: TGTGCCAGCAGTCCCTACCTTGCCGGGGCTAGCGGGAGGGCAGATACGCAGTATTTT; cdr3_aa: CASSPYLAGASGRADTQYF
d_call: -; j_call: TRBJ1-2; clone_size: few; v_call: TRBV19; cdr3_nt: TGTGCCAGTCAGTCGACAGGCTTCTATGGCTACACCTTC; cdr3_aa: CASQSTGFYGYTF
d_call: -; j_call: TRBJ1-5; clone_size: -; v_call: TRBV5-8; cdr3_nt: TGTGCCAGCAGCTTGGAAGGGGTTCTCGGTCAGCCCCAGCATTTT; cdr3_aa: CASSLEGVLGQPQHF
d_call: -; j_call: TRBJ1-1; clone_size: -; v_call: TRBV11-2; cdr3_nt: TGTGCCAGCAGCTTGGGACTTGGGGCGGACACTGAAGCTTTCTTT; cdr3_aa: CASSLGLGADTEAFF
d_call: -; j_call: TRBJ1-5; clone_size: -; v_call: TRBV11-3; cdr3_nt: TGTGCCAGCACCAGGGATGAGCCCCAGCATTTT; cdr3_aa: CASTRDEPQHF
d_call: -; j_call: TRBJ2-7; clone_size: -; v_call: TRBV11-3; cdr3_nt: TGTGCCAGCAGCTTGGCAGTAAACTACGAGCAGTACTTC; cdr3_aa: CASSLAVNYEQYF
d_call: -; j_call: TRBJ2-5; clone_size: -; v_call: TRBV19; cdr3_nt: TGTGCCAGTAGTCTCGCCCGGGGAGCGGAGACCCAGTACTTC; cdr3_aa: CASSLARGAETQYF
d_call: -; j_call: TRBJ1-1; clone_size: -; v_call: TRBV2; cdr3_nt: TGTGCCAGCACCCCAAGAGTTATGTACACTGAAGCTTTCTTT; cdr3_aa: CASTPRVMYTEAFF
d_call: TRBD2; j_call: TRBJ2-3; clone_size: -; v_call: TRBV5-6; cdr3_nt: TGTGCCAGCAGCTTGGCCGGGACTAGCGGGCATACGCAGTATTTT; cdr3_aa: CASSLAGTSGHTQYF
d_call: -; j_call: TRBJ1-5; clone_size: -; v_call: TRBV7-2; cdr3_nt: TGTGCCAGCAGCTTACGCGACCGCCGCCAGCCCCAGCATTTT; cdr3_aa: CASSLRDRRQPQHF
d_call: TRBD2; j_call: TRBJ2-7; clone_size: few; v_call: TRBV7-2; cdr3_nt: TGTGCCAGCAGCTTATTACCTAGCGGGGACTACGAGCAGTACTTC; cdr3_aa: CASSLLPSGDYEQYF
d_call: -; j_call: TRBJ2-1; clone_size: -; v_call: TRBV6-1; cdr3_nt: TGTGCCAGCAGTCCCGAGGGGTTTCGTGAGCAGTTCTTC; cdr3_aa: CASSPEGFREQFF
d_call: -; j_call: TRBJ2-7; clone_size: -; v_call: TRBV7-2; cdr3_nt: TGTGCCAGCAGCTTCCGACAGAGCTCCTACGAGCAGTACTTC; cdr3_aa: CASSFRQSSYEQYF
d_call: TRBD2; j_call: TRBJ2-7; clone_size: -; v_call: TRBV9; cdr3_nt: TGTGCCAGCAGCGAGACTAGCGGCCCTCCCTACGAGCAGTACTTC; cdr3_aa: CASSETSGPPYEQYF
d_call: TRBD1; j_call: TRBJ1-3; clone_size: -; v_call: TRBV7-9; cdr3_nt: TGTGCCAGCAGCGTACAGGGGAGCTCTGGAAACACCATATATTTT; cdr3_aa: CASSVQGSSGNTIYF
d_call: TRBD1; j_call: TRBJ1-3; clone_size: -; v_call: TRBV6-5; cdr3_nt: TGTGCCAGCAGTTACCTGGGACAGAGAAACACCATATATTTT; cdr3_aa: CASSYLGQRNTIYF
d_call: -; j_call: TRBJ2-2; clone_size: -; v_call: TRBV7-9; cdr3_nt: TGTGCCAGCAGCTTAGGGCACACCGGGGAGCTGTTTTTT; cdr3_aa: CASSLGHTGELFF
d_call: -; j_call: TRBJ2-3; clone_size: once; v_call: TRBV7-3; cdr3_nt: TGTGCCAGCAGCTTAGCTGGCGGGGCGGGCACAGATACGCAGTATTTT; cdr3_aa: CASSLAGGAGTDTQYF
d_call: TRBD1; j_call: TRBJ2-3; clone_size: once; v_call: TRBV5-4; cdr3_nt: TGTGCCAGCAGCTTGGGGACAGGGGGCGCGGGTTTAGATACGCAGTATTTT; cdr3_aa: CASSLGTGGAGLDTQYF
d_call: -; j_call: TRBJ1-6; clone_size: -; v_call: TRBV19; cdr3_nt: TGTGCCAGTAGTACCCTTAATTCACCCCTCCACTTT; cdr3_aa: CASSTLNSPLHF
d_call: -; j_call: TRBJ1-6; clone_size: -; v_call: TRBV27; cdr3_nt: TGTGCCAGCAGTTTAGACCCGGCCTTAATTTCACCCCTCCACTTT; cdr3_aa: CASSLDPALISPLHF
d_call: -; j_call: TRBJ2-2; clone_size: -; v_call: TRBV19; cdr3_nt: TGTGCCAGTACCCTCGACTACACCGGGGAGCTGTTTTTT; cdr3_aa: CASTLDYTGELFF
d_call: -; j_call: TRBJ2-7; clone_size: -; v_call: TRBV19; cdr3_nt: TGTGCCAGTAGTATTAGGGACGAGCAGTACTTC; cdr3_aa: CASSIRDEQYF
d_call: -; j_call: TRBJ1-1; clone_size: -; v_call: TRBV7-9; cdr3_nt: TGTGCCAGCAGTACAGGGCGGCGGAACACTGAAGCTTTCTTT; cdr3_aa: CASSTGRRNTEAFF
d_call: -; j_call: TRBJ1-5; clone_size: -; v_call: TRBV11-2; cdr3_nt: TGTGCCAGCAGCTTCGGATACAATCAGCCCCAGCATTTT; cdr3_aa: CASSFGYNQPQHF
d_call: TRBD2; j_call: TRBJ2-3; clone_size: -; v_call: TRBV14; cdr3_nt: TGTGCCAGCAGCGCCCGACTAGCGTCAGATACGCAGTATTTT; cdr3_aa: CASSARLASDTQYF
d_call: TRBD1; j_call: TRBJ2-7; clone_size: -; v_call: TRBV11-2; cdr3_nt: TGTGCCAGCAGCTTGGACAGGAACTCCTACGAGCAGTACTTC; cdr3_aa: CASSLDRNSYEQYF
d_call: TRBD1; j_call: TRBJ1-6; clone_size: -; v_call: TRBV5-4; cdr3_nt: TGTGCCAGCAGCCTACAGGGGGTAAATTCACCCCTCCACTTT; cdr3_aa: CASSLQGVNSPLHF